This section outlines one T cell receptor (beta chain) sequence together with its context. Its antigen is not known. The source of the sample is a study of cytomegalovirus exposure and HLA in healthy donors. Whole-study findings and limits: Cytomegalovirus association was assigned to approximately 160 TCR beta chains.

CDR1 is SGHDN and CDR2 is FVKESK in the germline V gene. Trimming took 5 bases from V and 2 from J; bases not matched to a gene: 5. The CDR3 covers 14 residues. Both 60 Vbeta primers and 13 Jbeta primers went into the PCR. Profiling relied on immunoSEQ multiplex PCR, and the TCRdb table lists in-frame clones only, not all of them. The table lists approximately 210,000 clones, about 77% of them singletons, with approximately 2% in the top ten. The sample comprised PBMCs. This TCR derives from a woman aged 25 to 39 in good health and CMV-seropositive. The chain uses TRBV14 and TRBJ1-1, with 7 bases that match TRBD1. The CDR3 reads CASSVRQGNTEAFF. CDR3 DNA: TGTGCCAGCAGCGTCCGACAGGGAAACACTGAAGCTTTCTTT.